The TCR beta chain described here comes from a study of T cell changes during pregnancy in multiple sclerosis. CDR1 MGHRA and CDR2 YSYEKL come from the germline V gene. The trim removed 4 bases at V and 3 bases at J, leaving 6 bases unmatched. The CDR3 extends over 15 amino acids. The table came from immunoSEQ multiplex PCR; TCRdb's copy has only in-frame clones and leaves some out. The sample carries around 35,000 clones, about nine tenths recorded once. The sequences come from CD8+ T cells from peripheral blood mononuclear cells, collected before pregnancy. This clonotype was sampled from a female donor with multiple sclerosis, enrolled in a pregnancy study. The gene calls are TRBV4-1 and TRBJ1-5, with 7 bases that match TRBD1. The CDR3 bases are TGCGCCAGCAGCCCTTCCGGGACAGACAATCAGCCCCAGCATTTT. It translates to CASSPSGTDNQPQHF.